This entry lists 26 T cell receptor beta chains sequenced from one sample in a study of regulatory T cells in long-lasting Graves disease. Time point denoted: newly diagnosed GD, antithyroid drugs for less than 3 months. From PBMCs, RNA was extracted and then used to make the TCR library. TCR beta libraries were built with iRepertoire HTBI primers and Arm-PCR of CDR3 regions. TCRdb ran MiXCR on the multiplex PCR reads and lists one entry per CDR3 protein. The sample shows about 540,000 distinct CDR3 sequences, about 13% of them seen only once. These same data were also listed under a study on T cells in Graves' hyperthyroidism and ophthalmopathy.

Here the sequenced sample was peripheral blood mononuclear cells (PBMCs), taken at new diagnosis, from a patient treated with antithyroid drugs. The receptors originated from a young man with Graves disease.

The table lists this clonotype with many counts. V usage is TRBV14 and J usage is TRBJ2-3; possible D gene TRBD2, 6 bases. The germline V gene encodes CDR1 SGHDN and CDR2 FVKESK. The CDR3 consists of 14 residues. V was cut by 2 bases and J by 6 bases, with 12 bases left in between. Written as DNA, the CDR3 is TGTGCCAGCAGCCAACCAGGACTATCGGATACGCAGTATTTT. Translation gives CASSQPGLSDTQYF.

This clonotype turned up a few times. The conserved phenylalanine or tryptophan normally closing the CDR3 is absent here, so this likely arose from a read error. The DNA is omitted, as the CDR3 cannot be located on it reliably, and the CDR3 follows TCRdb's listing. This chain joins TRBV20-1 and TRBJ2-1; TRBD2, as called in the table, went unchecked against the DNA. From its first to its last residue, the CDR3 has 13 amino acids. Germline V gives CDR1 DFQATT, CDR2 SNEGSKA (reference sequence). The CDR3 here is CSASPPQAGGPYV.

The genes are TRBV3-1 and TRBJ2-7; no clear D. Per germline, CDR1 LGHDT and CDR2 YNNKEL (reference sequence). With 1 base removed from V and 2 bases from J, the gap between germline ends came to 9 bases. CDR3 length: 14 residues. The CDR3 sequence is CASSQGHTTYEQYF. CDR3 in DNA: TGTGCCAGCAGCCAAGGACACACTACCTACGAGCAGTACTTC.

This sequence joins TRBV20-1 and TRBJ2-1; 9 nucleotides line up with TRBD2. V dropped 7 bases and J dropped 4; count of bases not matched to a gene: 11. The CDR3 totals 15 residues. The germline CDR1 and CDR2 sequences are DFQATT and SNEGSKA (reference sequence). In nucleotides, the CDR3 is TGCAGTGGCAGCGAGGCTAGCGGGAAGTACAATGAGCAGTTCTTC. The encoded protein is CSGSEASGKYNEQFF.

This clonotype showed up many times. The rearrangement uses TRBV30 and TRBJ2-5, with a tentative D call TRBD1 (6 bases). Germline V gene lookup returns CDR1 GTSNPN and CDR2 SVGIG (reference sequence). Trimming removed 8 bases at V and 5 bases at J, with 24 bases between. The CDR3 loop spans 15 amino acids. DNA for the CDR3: TGTGCCGCGGATTCCGGGACAAATAGCGAGGAGACCCAGTACTTC. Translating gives CAADSGTNSEETQYF.

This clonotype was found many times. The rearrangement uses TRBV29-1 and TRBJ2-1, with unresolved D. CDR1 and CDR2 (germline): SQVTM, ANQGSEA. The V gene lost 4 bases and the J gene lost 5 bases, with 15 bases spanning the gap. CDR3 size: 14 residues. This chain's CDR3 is CSVVRVIPNNEQFF. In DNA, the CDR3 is TGCAGCGTTGTTCGGGTTATTCCTAACAATGAGCAGTTCTTC.

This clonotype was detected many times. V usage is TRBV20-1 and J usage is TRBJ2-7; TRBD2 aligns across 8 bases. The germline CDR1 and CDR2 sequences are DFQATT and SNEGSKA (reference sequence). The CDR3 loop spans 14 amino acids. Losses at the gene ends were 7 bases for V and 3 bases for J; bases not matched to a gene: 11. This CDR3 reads CSGSGVPHYYEQYF. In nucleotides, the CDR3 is TGCAGTGGTAGCGGGGTACCCCACTACTACGAGCAGTACTTC.

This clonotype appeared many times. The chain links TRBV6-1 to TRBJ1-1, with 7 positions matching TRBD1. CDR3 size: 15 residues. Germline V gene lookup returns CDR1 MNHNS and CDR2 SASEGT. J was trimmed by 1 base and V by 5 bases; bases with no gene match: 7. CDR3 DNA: TGTGCCAGCAGTACGGGCCGACAGGGGAACACTGAAGCTTTCTTT. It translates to CASSTGRQGNTEAFF.

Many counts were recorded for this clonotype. The CDR3 nucleotides read TGTGCCAGCAGTTTAAGGGACAGGGGGGCTTATGGCTACACCTTC. The encoded protein is CASSLRDRGAYGYTF. This chain uses TRBV27 with TRBJ1-2; TRBD1 matches 11 bases. The germline V gene encodes CDR1 MNHEY and CDR2 SMNVEV (reference sequence). The CDR3 consists of 15 residues. J gave up 5 bases and V 2 bases, and 4 bases lay outside the gene matches.

CDR3 residues: CASSSLGADTQYF. CDR3 in DNA: TGCGCCAGCAGCAGCCTGGGGGCAGATACGCAGTATTTT. The V and J genes are TRBV5-1 and TRBJ2-3; D tentatively fits TRBD1 or TRBD2 (5 bases each). Per germline, CDR1 SGHRS and CDR2 YFSETQ. The CDR3 runs to 13 residues. The V end lost 4 bases, the J end lost 4 bases, and 10 bases lay between the germline ends.

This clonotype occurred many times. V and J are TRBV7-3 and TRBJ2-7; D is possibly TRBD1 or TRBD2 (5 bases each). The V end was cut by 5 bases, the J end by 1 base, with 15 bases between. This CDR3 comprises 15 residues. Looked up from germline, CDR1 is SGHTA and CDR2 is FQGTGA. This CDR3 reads CASSPLGDGSYEQYF. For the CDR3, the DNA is TGTGCCAGCAGCCCCCTAGGGGACGGATCCTACGAGCAGTACTTC.

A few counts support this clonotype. The CDR3 coding sequence is TGCAGTGCTTCCGGGACAGGGGGGACAGATACGCAGTATTTT. It codes for CSASGTGGTDTQYF. V and J are TRBV20-1 and TRBJ2-3; 11 nucleotides match TRBD1. Germline V CDR1 and CDR2: DFQATT, SNEGSKA (reference sequence). V lost 5 bases to trimming and J lost 3 bases; unmatched junction nucleotides: 4. This CDR3 has 14 amino acids.

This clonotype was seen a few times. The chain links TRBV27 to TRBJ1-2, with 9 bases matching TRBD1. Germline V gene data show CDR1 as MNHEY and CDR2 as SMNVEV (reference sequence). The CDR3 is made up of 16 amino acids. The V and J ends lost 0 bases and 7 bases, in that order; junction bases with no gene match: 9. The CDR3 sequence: CASSLSSDRGYGGYTF. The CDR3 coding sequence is TGTGCCAGCAGTTTATCGAGTGACAGGGGGTATGGTGGCTACACCTTC.

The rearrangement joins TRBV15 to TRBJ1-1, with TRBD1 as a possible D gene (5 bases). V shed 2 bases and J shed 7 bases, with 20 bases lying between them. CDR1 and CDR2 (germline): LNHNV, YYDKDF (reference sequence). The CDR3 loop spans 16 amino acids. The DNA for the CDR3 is TGTGCCACCAGCAGAATCCCTGACAGCGTTGAGTTTGAAGCTTTCTTT. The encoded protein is CATSRIPDSVEFEAFF.

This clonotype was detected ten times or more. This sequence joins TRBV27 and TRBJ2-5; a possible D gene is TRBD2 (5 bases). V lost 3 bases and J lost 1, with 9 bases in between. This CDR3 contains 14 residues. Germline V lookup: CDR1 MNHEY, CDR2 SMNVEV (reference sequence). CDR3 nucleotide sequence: TGTGCCAGCAGTTTCAGCGGAGTCCAAGAGACCCAGTACTTC. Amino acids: CASSFSGVQETQYF.

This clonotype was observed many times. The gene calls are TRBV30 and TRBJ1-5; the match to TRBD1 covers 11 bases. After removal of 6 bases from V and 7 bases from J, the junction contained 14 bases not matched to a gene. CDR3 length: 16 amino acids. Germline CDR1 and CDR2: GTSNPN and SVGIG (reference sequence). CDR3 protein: CACRASDRGLGQPQHF. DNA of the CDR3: TGTGCCTGCCGGGCGTCGGACAGGGGGCTTGGGCAGCCCCAGCATTTT.

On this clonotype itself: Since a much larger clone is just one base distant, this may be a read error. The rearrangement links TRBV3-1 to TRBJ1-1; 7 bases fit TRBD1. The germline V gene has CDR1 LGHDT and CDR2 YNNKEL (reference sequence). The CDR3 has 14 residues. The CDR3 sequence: CVSSTKQGRTEAFF. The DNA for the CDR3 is TGTGTCAGCAGCACTAAACAGGGGAGGACTGAAGCTTTCTTT.

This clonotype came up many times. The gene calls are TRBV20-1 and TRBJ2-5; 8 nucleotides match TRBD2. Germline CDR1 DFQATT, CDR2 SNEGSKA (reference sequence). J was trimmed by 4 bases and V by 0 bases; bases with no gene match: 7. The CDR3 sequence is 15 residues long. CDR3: CSARDAGGGGETQYF. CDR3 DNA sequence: TGCAGTGCTAGAGATGCGGGAGGAGGTGGAGAGACCCAGTACTTC.

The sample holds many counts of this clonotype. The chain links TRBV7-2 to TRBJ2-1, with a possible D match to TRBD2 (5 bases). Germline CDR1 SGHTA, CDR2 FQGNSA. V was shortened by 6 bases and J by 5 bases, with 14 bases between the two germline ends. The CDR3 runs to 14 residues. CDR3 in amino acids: CASSVSSTDNEQFF. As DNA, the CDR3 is TGTGCCAGCAGTGTTTCTAGCACCGACAATGAGCAGTTCTTC.

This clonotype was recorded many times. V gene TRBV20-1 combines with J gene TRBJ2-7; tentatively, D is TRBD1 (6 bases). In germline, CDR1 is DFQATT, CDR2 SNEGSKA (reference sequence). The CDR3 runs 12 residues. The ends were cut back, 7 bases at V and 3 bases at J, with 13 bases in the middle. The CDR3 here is CSVRQGNYEQYF. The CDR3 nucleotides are TGCAGTGTCCGGCAGGGGAACTACGAGCAGTACTTC.

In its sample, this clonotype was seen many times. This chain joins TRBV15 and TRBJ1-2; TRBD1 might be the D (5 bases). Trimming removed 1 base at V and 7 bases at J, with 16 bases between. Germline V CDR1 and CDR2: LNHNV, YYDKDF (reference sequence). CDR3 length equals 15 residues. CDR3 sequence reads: CATSRVAGLNGGYTF. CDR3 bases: TGTGCCACCAGCAGAGTCGCGGGGCTGAACGGTGGCTACACCTTC.

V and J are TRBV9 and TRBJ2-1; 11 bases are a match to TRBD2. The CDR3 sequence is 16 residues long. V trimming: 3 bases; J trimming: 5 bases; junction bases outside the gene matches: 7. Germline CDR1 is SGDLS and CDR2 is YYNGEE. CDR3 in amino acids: CASSETLAGGNNEQFF. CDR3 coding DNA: TGTGCCAGCAGCGAGACCTTAGCGGGAGGGAACAATGAGCAGTTCTTC.

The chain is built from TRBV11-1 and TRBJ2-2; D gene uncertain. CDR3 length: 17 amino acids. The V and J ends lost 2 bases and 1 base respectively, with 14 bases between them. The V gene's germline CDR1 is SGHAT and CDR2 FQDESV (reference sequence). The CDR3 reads CASSLRAPQMNTGELFF. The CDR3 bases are TGTGCCAGCAGCTTAAGGGCCCCGCAGATGAACACCGGGGAGCTGTTTTTT.

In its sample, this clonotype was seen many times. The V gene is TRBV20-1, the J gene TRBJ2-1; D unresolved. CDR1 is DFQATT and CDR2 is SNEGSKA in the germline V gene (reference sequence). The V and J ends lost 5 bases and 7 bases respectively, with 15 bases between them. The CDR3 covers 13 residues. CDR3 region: CSADGPHGNEQFF. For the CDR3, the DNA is TGCAGTGCTGACGGGCCCCACGGGAATGAGCAGTTCTTC.

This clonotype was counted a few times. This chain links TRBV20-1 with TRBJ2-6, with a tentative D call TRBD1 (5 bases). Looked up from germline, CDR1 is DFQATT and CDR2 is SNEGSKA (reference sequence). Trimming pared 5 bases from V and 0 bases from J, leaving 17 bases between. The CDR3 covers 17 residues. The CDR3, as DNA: TGCAGTGCTTTACCTAGTGGGGCAGCCTCTGGGGCCAACGTCCTGACTTTC. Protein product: CSALPSGAASGANVLTF.

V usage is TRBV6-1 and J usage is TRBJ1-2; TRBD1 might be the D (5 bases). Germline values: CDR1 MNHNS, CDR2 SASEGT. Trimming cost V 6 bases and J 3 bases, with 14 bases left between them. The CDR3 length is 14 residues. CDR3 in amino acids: CASSAQGFYYGYTF. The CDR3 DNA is TGTGCCAGCAGCGCCCAGGGTTTTTACTATGGCTACACCTTC.